This TCR beta chain was captured by sequencing in a study of cytomegalovirus exposure and HLA in healthy donors. Whole-study results and caveats: Links to common viral pathogens appeared, in a later analysis, for several of the most significant clusters. As a later analysis revealed, the rate of TCR association differed by HLA locus, with DRB1 most and HLA-C fewest. It was reported in a later analysis that an Asian-associated ancestry cluster showed fewer N-insertions than the roughly 620-donor mean. In a later analysis, a missense DCLRE1C variant was linked to TCR beta V- and J-gene trimming.

As to this clone: What it binds is not known.

In the PCR, 60 Vbeta and 13 Jbeta primers were used. Using immunoSEQ multiplex PCR, the repertoire was profiled, and TCRdb retains in-frame clones only, with some absent. The sample lists 150,000 to 200,000 clones; about 80% were seen once. This CDR3 is built from 16 residues. Germline V gene data show CDR1 as LNHDA and CDR2 as SQIVND (reference sequence). V lost 7 bases to trimming and J lost 3 bases; unmatched junction nucleotides: 10. J is TRBJ1-5 and V is TRBV19, with 9 bases that match TRBD1. The source of this sequence is a woman aged 25 to 39 in good health and CMV-seronegative. Material: PBMCs. Written as DNA, the CDR3 is TGTGCCAGTAATACAGGGGGCCGCTTTGACAATCAGCCCCAGCATTTT. It codes for CASNTGGRFDNQPQHF.